This T cell receptor beta chain was captured by sequencing in a study of CD8+ T cells in alopecia areata. As to treatment: oral pan-JAK inhibitor, 5-10 mg twice daily. The V gene lost 1 base and the J gene lost 3 bases, with 10 bases spanning the gap. Germline V gene lookup returns CDR1 GTSNPN and CDR2 SVGIG (reference sequence). The length of the CDR3 is 13 residues. Broader study findings: In blood and scalp, many expanded lesional clones persisted during tofacitinib. Links between baseline CD8+ expansion and response need larger treated cohorts.

With regard to this clone: Its antigen is not identified.

RNA extraction and reverse transcription yielded cDNA as sequencing template. Libraries were prepared by immunoSEQ multiplex PCR; TCRdb keeps only in-frame clonotypes and omits some of them. The sample has fewer than 200,000 clones; 58% are singletons. This TCR came from a human donor with alopecia areata. The sequenced sample was CD4+ T cells sorted from blood, obtained at approximately week 60, from a patient treated with tofacitinib. The chain links TRBV30 to TRBJ2-7; D is unresolved. The CDR3 protein is CAWSGRLSYEQYF. DNA of the CDR3: TGTGCCTGGAGTGGGCGACTGAGCTACGAGCAGTACTTC.